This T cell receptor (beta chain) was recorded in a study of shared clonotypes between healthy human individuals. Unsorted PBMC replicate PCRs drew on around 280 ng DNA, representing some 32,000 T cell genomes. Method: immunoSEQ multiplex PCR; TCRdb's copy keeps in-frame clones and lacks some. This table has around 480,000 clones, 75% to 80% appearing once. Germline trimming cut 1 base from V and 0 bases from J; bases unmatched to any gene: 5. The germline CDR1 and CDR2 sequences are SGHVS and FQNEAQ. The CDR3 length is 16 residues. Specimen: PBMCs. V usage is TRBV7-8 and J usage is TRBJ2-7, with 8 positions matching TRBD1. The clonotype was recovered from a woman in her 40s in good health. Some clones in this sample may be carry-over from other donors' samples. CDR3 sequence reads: CASSLVGTGSSYEQYF. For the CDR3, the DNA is TGTGCCAGCAGCTTAGTCGGGACAGGTAGCTCCTACGAGCAGTACTTC. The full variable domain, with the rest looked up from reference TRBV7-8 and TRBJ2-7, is GAGVSQSPRYKVAKRGQDVALRCDPISGHVSLFWYQQALGQGPEFLTYFQNEAQLDKSGLPSDRFFAERPEGSVSTLKIQRTQQEDSAVYLCASSLVGTGSSYEQYFGPGTRLTVT.